The 6 T cell receptor beta chains reported below all come from one sample, sequenced in a study of T and B cells in COVID-19 patients. From blood, about 250-500 ng of genomic DNA served as TRB template. BIOMED2 TRB-A/B primer pools were used in multiplex TRB PCR. TCRdb re-derived calls from the multiplex PCR reads in MiXCR, one entry per CDR3 protein. The repertoire holds 9,000 to 13,000 distinct CDR3 sequences, with more than 30% as singletons. Sequenced input: blood. The receptor source for this set is a human donor with active COVID-19.

This chain connects TRBV24-1 to TRBJ2-1, with 9 bases matching TRBD1. This CDR3 comprises 15 residues. V lost 6 bases and J lost 7; bases outside the gene matches: 9. CDR1 and CDR2 from the germline V gene are KGHDR and SFDVKD. CDR3 bases: TGTGCCACCAGTTACCCTGGGACAGGGTTGAATGAGCAGTTCTTC. Translating gives CATSYPGTGLNEQFF.

Relative to its sample, this clonotype is medium-sized (0.01 to 0.1%). V gene TRBV27 combines with J gene TRBJ2-5; a weak D match, TRBD1 (6 bases). The ends were cut back, 6 bases at V and 5 bases at J, with 19 bases in the middle. Germline V gene lookup returns CDR1 MNHEY and CDR2 SMNVEV (reference sequence). The CDR3 spans 15 residues. As DNA, the CDR3 is TGTGCCAGCAGGTCGTTCAGGGGTAGTAGGGAGACCCAGTACTTC. Encoded protein: CASRSFRGSRETQYF.

This sequence joins TRBV5-4 and TRBJ2-5; the D gene is possibly TRBD1 (5 bases). Germline lookup yields CDR1 SGHNT and CDR2 YYREEE (reference sequence). The CDR3 spans 15 residues. V gave up 4 bases and J gave up 2 bases, with 15 bases separating them. The DNA of the CDR3 is TGTGCCAGCAGCCGTGACAGCCAAATACAAGAGACCCAGTACTTC. As protein: CASSRDSQIQETQYF.

The chain carries TRBV9 and TRBJ1-2, with D hard to call. Germline CDR1 SGDLS, CDR2 YYNGEE. CDR3 length: 13 amino acids. V was cut by 0 bases and J by 2 bases, with 5 bases left in between. CDR3 bases: TGTGCCAGCAGCGTAGCTACCAACTATGGCTACACCTTC. Amino acids: CASSVATNYGYTF.

This clonotype was recorded a few times. The chain employs TRBV6-1 and TRBJ1-2; D possibly corresponds to TRBD1 (6 bases). Per the germline V gene, CDR1 is MNHNS and CDR2 is SASEGT. This CDR3 region has 11 residues. The ends were cut back, 5 bases at V and 7 bases at J, with 8 bases in the middle. The chain's CDR3 is CASSYRVGYTF. DNA of the CDR3: TGTGCCAGCAGTTACAGGGTTGGCTACACCTTC.

This clonotype has a single count. This chain links TRBV5-5 with TRBJ2-3; D may be TRBD1 or TRBD2 (5 bases each). Trimming took 4 bases from V and 4 from J, leaving 13 bases between them. There are 14 residues in the CDR3. The V gene's germline CDR1 is SGHKS and CDR2 YYEKEE (reference sequence). The CDR3 nucleotides read TGTGCCAGCAGCCAAGGGGCTAGCCCAGATACGCAGTATTTT. Encoded protein: CASSQGASPDTQYF. Filled out from reference TRBV5-5 and TRBJ2-3, the complete variable domain reads DAGVTQSPTHLIKTRGQQVTLRCSPISGHKSVSWYQQVLGQGPQFIFQYYEKEERGRGNFPDRFSARQFPNYSSELNVNALLLGDSALYLCASSQGASPDTQYFGPGTRLTVL.